This T cell receptor beta chain is from a study of cytomegalovirus exposure and HLA in healthy donors. In the study overall: The study's early data release held about 85 million unique TCRs from HLA-typed donors. Whole-study findings and limits: Most subjects' HLA-A and HLA-B alleles were reportedly predicted from TCR beta sequences. Further analysis was carried out later, and it showed several of the most significant clusters appearing linked to common viral pathogens.

The PCR contained 60 Vbeta and 13 Jbeta primers. TCRdb keeps only in-frame clones here, not all; method: immunoSEQ multiplex PCR. Altogether around 130,000 clones are present, 74% being singletons, with the ten largest covering 5.8%. Only one count was recorded for this clone. Its antigen is undetermined. The sequence came from a woman aged 45-60 years in good health and CMV-seropositive. The source material was PBMCs.

CDR3 bases: TGTGCCAGCAGCTTACGGTCAGGGGGCGGGAGTTCTGAAGCTTTCTTT. This gives the protein CASSLRSGGGSSEAFF. V and J are TRBV7-9 and TRBJ1-1; 8 bases agree with TRBD1. Germline trimming cut 2 bases from V and 6 bases from J; bases unmatched to any gene: 11. The CDR3 runs 16 residues. The V gene's germline CDR1 is SEHNR and CDR2 FQNEAQ (reference sequence). The full variable domain, in which reference TRBV7-9 and TRBJ1-1 provide the parts outside the CDR3, is DTGVSQNPRHKITKRGQNVTFRCDPISEHNRLYWYRQTLGQGPEFLTYFQNEAQLEKSRLLSDRFSAERPKGSFSTLEIQRTEQGDSAMYLCASSLRSGGGSSEAFFGQGTRLTVV.